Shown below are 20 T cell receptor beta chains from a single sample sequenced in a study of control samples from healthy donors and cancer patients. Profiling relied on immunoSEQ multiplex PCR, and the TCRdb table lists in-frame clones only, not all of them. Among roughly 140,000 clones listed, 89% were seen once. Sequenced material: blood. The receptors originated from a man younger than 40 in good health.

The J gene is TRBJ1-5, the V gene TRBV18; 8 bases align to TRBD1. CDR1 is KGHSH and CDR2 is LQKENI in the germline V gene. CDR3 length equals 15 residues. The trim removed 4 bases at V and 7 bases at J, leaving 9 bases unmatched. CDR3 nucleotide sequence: TGTGCCAGCTCACGGACCGGACAGGGCGGACAGCCCCAGCATTTT. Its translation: CASSRTGQGGQPQHF.

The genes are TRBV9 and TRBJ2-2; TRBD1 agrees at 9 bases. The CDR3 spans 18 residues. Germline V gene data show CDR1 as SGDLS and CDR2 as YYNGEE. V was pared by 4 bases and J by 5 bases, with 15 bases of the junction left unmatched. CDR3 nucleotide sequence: TGTGCCAGCAGCCTCGGGACAGGGTATCCCGAACGGACCGGGGAGCTGTTTTTT. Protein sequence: CASSLGTGYPERTGELFF.

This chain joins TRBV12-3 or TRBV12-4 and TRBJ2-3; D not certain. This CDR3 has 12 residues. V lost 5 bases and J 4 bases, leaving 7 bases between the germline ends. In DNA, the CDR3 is TGTGCCAGCAGTCAACTGCCAGATACGCAGTATTTT. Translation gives CASSQLPDTQYF.

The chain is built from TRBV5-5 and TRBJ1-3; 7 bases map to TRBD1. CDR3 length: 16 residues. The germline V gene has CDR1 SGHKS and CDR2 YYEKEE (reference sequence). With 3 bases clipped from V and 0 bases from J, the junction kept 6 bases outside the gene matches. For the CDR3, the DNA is TGTGCCAGCAGCTCAGGGACAGCCAGCTCTGGAAACACCATATATTTT. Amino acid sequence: CASSSGTASSGNTIYF.

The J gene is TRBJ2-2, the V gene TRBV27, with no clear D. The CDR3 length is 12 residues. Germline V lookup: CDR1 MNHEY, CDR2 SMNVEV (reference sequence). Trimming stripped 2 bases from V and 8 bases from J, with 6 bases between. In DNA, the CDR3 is TGTGCCAGCAGTTTACTTAGAGGGGAGCTGTTTTTT. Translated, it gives CASSLLRGELFF.

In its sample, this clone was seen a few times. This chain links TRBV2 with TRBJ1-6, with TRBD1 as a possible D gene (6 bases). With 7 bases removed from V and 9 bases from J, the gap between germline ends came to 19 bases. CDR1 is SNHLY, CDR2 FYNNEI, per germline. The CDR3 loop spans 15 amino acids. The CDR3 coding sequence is TGTGCCAGCATCCTCGAGGACAGTGCCGGTTCACCCCTCCACTTT. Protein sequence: CASILEDSAGSPLHF. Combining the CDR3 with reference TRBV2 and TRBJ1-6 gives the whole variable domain EPEVTQTPSHQVTQMGQEVILRCVPISNHLYFYWYRQILGQKVEFLVSFYNNEISEKSEIFDDQFSVERPDGSNFTLKIRSTKLEDSAMYFCASILEDSAGSPLHFGNGTRLTVT.

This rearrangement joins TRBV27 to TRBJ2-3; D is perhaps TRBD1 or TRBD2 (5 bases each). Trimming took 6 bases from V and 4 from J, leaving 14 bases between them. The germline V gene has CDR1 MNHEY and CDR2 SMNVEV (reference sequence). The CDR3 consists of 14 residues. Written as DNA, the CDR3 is TGTGCCAGCAGAAGCACTGGGGGAGCAGATACGCAGTATTTT. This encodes CASRSTGGADTQYF.

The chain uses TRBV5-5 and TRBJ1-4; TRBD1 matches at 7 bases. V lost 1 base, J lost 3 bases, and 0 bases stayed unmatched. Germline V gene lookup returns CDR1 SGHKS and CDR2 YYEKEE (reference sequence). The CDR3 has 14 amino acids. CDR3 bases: TGTGCCAGCAGCTTGACAGGGGCTAATGAAAAACTGTTTTTT. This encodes CASSLTGANEKLFF.

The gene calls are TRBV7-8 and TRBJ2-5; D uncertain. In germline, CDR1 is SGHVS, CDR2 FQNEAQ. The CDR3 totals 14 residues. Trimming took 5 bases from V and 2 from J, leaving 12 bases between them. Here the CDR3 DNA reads TGTGCCAGCAGCGGCCGGGTCCCTCAAGAGACCCAGTACTTC. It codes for CASSGRVPQETQYF.

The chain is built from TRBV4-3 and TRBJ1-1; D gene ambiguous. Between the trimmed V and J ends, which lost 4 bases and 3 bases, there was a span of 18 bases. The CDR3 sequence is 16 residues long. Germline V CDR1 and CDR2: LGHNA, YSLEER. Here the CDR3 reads CASSLNAWVLDTEAFF. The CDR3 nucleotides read TGCGCCAGCAGCCTAAACGCTTGGGTATTGGACACTGAAGCTTTCTTT.

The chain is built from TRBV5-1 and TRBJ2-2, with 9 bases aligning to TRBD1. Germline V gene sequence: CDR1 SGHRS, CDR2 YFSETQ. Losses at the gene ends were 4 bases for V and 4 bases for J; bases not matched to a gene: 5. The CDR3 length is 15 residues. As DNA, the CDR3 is TGCGCCAGCAGCATAACAGGGGGCGCCACCGGGGAGCTGTTTTTT. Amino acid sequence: CASSITGGATGELFF.

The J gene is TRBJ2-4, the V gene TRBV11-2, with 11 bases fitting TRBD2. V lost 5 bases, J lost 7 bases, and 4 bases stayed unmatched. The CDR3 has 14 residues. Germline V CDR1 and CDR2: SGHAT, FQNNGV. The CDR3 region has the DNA TGTGCCAGCAGCCTAACTAGCGGGGGTAACATTCAGTACTTC. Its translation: CASSLTSGGNIQYF.

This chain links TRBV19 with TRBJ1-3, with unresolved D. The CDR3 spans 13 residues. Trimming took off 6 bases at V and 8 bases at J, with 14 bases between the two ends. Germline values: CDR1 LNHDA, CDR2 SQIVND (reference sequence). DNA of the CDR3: TGTGCCAGTAGCCTCCCCCGGGTGGACACCATATATTTT. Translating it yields CASSLPRVDTIYF.

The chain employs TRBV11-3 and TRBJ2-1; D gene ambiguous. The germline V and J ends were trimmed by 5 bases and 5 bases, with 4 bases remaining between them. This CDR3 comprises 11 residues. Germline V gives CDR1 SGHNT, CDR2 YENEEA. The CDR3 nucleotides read TGTGCCAGCAGCCTCAACAATGAGCAGTTCTTC. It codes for CASSLNNEQFF.

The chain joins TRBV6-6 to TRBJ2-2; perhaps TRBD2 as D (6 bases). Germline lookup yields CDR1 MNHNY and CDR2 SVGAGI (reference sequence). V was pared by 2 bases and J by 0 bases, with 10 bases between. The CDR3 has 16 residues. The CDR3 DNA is TGTGCCAGCAGTTACACCGGGACTTCGAACACCGGGGAGCTGTTTTTT. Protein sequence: CASSYTGTSNTGELFF.

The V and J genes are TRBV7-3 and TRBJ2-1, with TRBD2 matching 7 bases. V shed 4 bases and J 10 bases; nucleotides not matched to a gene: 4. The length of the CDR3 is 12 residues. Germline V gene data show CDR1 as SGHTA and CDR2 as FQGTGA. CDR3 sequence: CASSYGGYEQFF. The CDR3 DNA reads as TGTGCCAGCAGCTACGGGGGGTACGAGCAGTTCTTC.

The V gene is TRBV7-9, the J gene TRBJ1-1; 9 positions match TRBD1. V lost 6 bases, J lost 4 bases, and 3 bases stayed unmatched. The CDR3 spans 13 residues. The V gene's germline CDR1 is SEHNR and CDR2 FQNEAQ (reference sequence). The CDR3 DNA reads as TGTGCCAGCAGTCTACAGGGGGCCACTGAAGCTTTCTTT. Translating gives CASSLQGATEAFF.

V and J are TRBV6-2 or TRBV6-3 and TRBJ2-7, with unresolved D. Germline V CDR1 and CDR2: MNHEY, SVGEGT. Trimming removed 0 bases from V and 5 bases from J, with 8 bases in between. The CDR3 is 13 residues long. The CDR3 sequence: CASSYSRRDEQYF. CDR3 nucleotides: TGTGCCAGCAGTTACTCGAGAAGGGACGAGCAGTACTTC.

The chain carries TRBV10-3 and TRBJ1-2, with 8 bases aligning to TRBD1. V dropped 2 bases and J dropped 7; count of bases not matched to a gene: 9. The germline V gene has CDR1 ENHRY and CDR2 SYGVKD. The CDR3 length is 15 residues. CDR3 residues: CAISETRQGNSGYTF. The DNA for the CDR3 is TGTGCCATCAGTGAGACCAGACAGGGGAATTCTGGCTACACCTTC.

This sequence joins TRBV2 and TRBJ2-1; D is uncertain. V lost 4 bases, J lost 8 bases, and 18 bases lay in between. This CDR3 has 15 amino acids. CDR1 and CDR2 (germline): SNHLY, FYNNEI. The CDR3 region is CASSGLGAGFHEQFF. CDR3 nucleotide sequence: TGTGCCAGCAGTGGCCTGGGCGCCGGGTTCCATGAGCAGTTCTTC.